The 15 T cell receptor beta chains below were found in one sample sequenced in a study of technical replicates of blood from a few donors. The protocol was immunoSEQ multiplex PCR, while the TCRdb copy is restricted to in-frame clones and leaves out a portion. This repertoire shows 65,000 to 80,000 clones, 95% found once; its top ten account for 0.2% to 0.3%. Sequencing was carried out using T cells isolated from PBMCs. Every receptor here comes from a human donor in good health.

The V gene is TRBV7-6, the J gene TRBJ2-1; 8 bases fit TRBD2. Germline V gene sequence: CDR1 SGHVS, CDR2 FNYEAQ. V shed 3 bases and J 3 bases; nucleotides not matched to a gene: 1. This CDR3 contains 14 residues. The CDR3 bases are TGTGCCAGCAGCTTTAGCGGGAACTACAATGAGCAGTTCTTC. Encoded protein: CASSFSGNYNEQFF.

The rearrangement joins TRBV28 to TRBJ1-1, with unresolved D. Germline-derived CDR1 and CDR2 are MDHEN and SYDVKM. The CDR3 consists of 12 residues. Trimming took off 3 bases at V and 5 bases at J, with 7 bases between the two ends. CDR3 in amino acids: CASSFPGTEAFF. The CDR3 DNA reads TGTGCCAGCAGTTTTCCGGGGACTGAAGCTTTCTTT. The whole variable domain, remainder taken from reference TRBV28 and TRBJ1-1, is DVKVTQSSRYLVKRTGEKVFLECVQDMDHENMFWYRQDPGLGLRLIYFSYDVKMKEKGDIPEGYSVSREKKERFSLILESASTNQTSMYLCASSFPGTEAFFGQGTRLTVV.

The chain joins TRBV7-9 to TRBJ2-7; D possibly corresponds to TRBD1 (5 bases). Per germline, CDR1 SEHNR and CDR2 FQNEAQ (reference sequence). V was pared by 6 bases and J by 0 bases, with 15 bases between. This CDR3 has 15 residues. CDR3 in DNA: TGTGCCAGCAGGCACTCAGGGAAAAGCTCCTACGAGCAGTACTTC. It yields the protein CASRHSGKSSYEQYF.

The chain recombines TRBV6-6 with TRBJ2-4; D possibly corresponds to TRBD1 (5 bases). V dropped 10 bases and J dropped 0 bases, with 7 bases sitting between them. The CDR3 loop spans 12 amino acids. CDR1 and CDR2 (germline): MNHNY, SVGAGI (reference sequence). The CDR3 spells CAIGQAKNIQYF. The CDR3 region has the DNA TGTGCCATCGGACAAGCCAAAAACATTCAGTACTTC.

The V call is TRBV11-3, the J call TRBJ2-7; tentative D call: TRBD1 (7 bases). CDR1 is SGHNT and CDR2 is YENEEA in the germline V gene. The CDR3 totals 15 residues. Deletions cut 2 bases from V and 2 bases from J, with 13 bases between. CDR3 in DNA: TGTGCCAGCAGCTTAAGGCGGGACAGTACCTACGAGCAGTACTTC. Translating gives CASSLRRDSTYEQYF.

This clone came up once. The rearrangement uses TRBV15 and TRBJ1-2; D gene unclear. Germline assignment: CDR1 LNHNV and CDR2 YYDKDF (reference sequence). The V end lost 5 bases, the J end lost 6 bases, and 13 bases lay between the germline ends. The CDR3 sequence is 13 residues long. Written as DNA, the CDR3 is TGTGCCACCAGCGCACCCACCCGGGATGGCTACACCTTC. Translated: CATSAPTRDGYTF.

CDR3 coding DNA: TGCGCCAGCAGCTTGGTTACAGGGGGATCCTATAATTCACCCCTCCACTTT. This encodes CASSLVTGGSYNSPLHF. The chain is built from TRBV5-1 and TRBJ1-6; 8 nucleotides agree with TRBD1. The CDR3 loop spans 17 amino acids. With 0 bases clipped from V and 1 base from J, the junction kept 3 bases outside the gene matches. The V gene's germline CDR1 is SGHRS and CDR2 YFSETQ.

The chain uses TRBV15 and TRBJ2-3; possibly TRBD1 for D (6 bases). Germline lookup yields CDR1 LNHNV and CDR2 YYDKDF (reference sequence). V was shortened by 1 base and J by 1 base, with 9 bases between the two germline ends. CDR3 size: 15 residues. In nucleotides, the CDR3 is TGTGCCACCAGCAGAGTTCCAGGGGGCACAGATACGCAGTATTTT. This encodes CATSRVPGGTDTQYF.

V is TRBV4-1 and J is TRBJ2-7; a weak D match, TRBD2 (6 bases). V was cut by 4 bases and J by 2 bases, with 12 bases left in between. This CDR3 has 14 residues. Germline CDR1 and CDR2: MGHRA and YSYEKL. CDR3 sequence reads: CASSRIGTPYEQYF. The CDR3, as DNA: TGCGCCAGCAGCCGAATCGGGACTCCCTACGAGCAGTACTTC.

This chain joins TRBV4-1 and TRBJ2-5; 7 nucleotides match TRBD2. CDR3 length: 15 amino acids. The V and J ends lost 3 bases and 2 bases, in that order; junction bases with no gene match: 6. Germline CDR1 is MGHRA and CDR2 is YSYEKL. The CDR3 bases are TGCGCCAGCAGCCAGGTGGGGGGGGGACAAGAGACCCAGTACTTC. Its translation is CASSQVGGGQETQYF.

The V gene is TRBV29-1, the J gene TRBJ1-2, with 9 bases fitting TRBD1. The CDR3 totals 16 residues. CDR1 is SQVTM, CDR2 ANQGSEA, per germline. V dropped 0 bases and J dropped 7; count of bases not matched to a gene: 12. The DNA of the CDR3 is TGCAGCGTTGAAGACTTTTTTTTGGACAGGGGAACTGGCTACACCTTC. Its protein product is CSVEDFFLDRGTGYTF.

V gene TRBV13 combines with J gene TRBJ2-1; D may be TRBD2 (6 bases). CDR3 length: 14 residues. V dropped 3 bases and J dropped 2 bases, with 8 bases sitting between them. Germline lookup yields CDR1 PRHDT and CDR2 FYEKMQ (reference sequence). The CDR3 DNA sequence: TGTGCCAGCAGCTTCGCGGGAACCTACAATGAGCAGTTCTTC. Translation gives CASSFAGTYNEQFF.

This chain connects TRBV6-6 to TRBJ1-2; D not resolved. Germline V gene sequence: CDR1 MNHNY, CDR2 SVGAGI (reference sequence). CDR3 size: 11 residues. Trimming took off 9 bases at V and 2 bases at J, with 7 bases between the two ends. The CDR3 nucleotides read TGTGCCAGTGGCGGGAACTATGGCTACACCTTC. Its protein is CASGGNYGYTF.

The J gene is TRBJ2-5, the V gene TRBV6-1, with D perhaps TRBD1 (6 bases). Germline V gene sequence: CDR1 MNHNS, CDR2 SASEGT. The CDR3 extends over 14 amino acids. Deletions cut 4 bases from V and 2 bases from J, with 11 bases between. In DNA form, the CDR3 reads TGTGCCAGCAGTGTTTTACAGGGACAAGAGACCCAGTACTTC. Translation gives CASSVLQGQETQYF.

This chain uses TRBV21-1 with TRBJ2-1; TRBD2 is the table's D call and was not checked against the DNA. TRBV21-1 is tagged as a pseudogene. CDR3 length equals 20 residues. CDR3 nucleotide sequence: TGTGCCAGCAGCACCCGACGGGGGACTAGCGGGAGGAAAACCTACAATGAGCAGTTCTTC. It yields the protein CASSTRRGTSGRKTYNEQFF.